This TCR beta chain was recovered during a study of regulatory T cells in long-lasting Graves disease. Study findings and constraints: TRBV28, TRBJ1-2 and TRBJ2-5 were segments that persistent disease favored.

Described time point: newly diagnosed GD, antithyroid drugs for less than 3 months. Construction of the TCR library relied on RNA isolated from PBMCs. At least ten counts were recorded for this clonotype. The antigen is unknown. Arm-PCR of CDR3 regions with iRepertoire HTBI primers generated TCR beta libraries. TCRdb re-analysed the multiplex PCR reads in MiXCR, keeping a single row per CDR3 protein. The table includes about 440,000 distinct CDR3 sequences, 16% detected once. This CDR3 contains 19 residues. Trimming removed 0 bases at V and 1 base at J, with 21 bases between. CDR1 is MNHEY and CDR2 is SVGAGI in the germline V gene. These data also featured in a second study, about T cells in Graves' hyperthyroidism and ophthalmopathy. From that second work: Carried out on the TCR CDR3, a first-round RT-PCR used the HTBI primer set.

Sequencing was performed on peripheral blood mononuclear cells (PBMCs), taken at new diagnosis, from a patient treated with antithyroid drugs. This TCR was sampled from a woman aged 25 to 39 with Graves disease. The chain joins TRBV6-5 to TRBJ1-1, with D unclear. CDR3 in amino acids: CASSYSLSVWTTPNTEAFF. CDR3 nucleotide sequence: TGTGCCAGCAGTTACTCGCTCAGCGTATGGACCACCCCGAACACTGAAGCTTTCTTT.